The next 28 T cell receptor beta chains were all read from a single sample in a study of blood T cell repertoires in COVID-19. This table comes from immunoSEQ multiplex PCR, and its TCRdb copy is limited to in-frame clones, with some not included. The repertoire has 45,000 to 55,000 clones, around four fifths of them found once; the top ten carry over 2%. The sequenced sample was peripheral blood. The source is a man aged 50-60 years with acute or convalescent COVID-19.

The chain recombines TRBV12-3 or TRBV12-4 with TRBJ1-2; TRBD1 matches at 9 bases. The CDR3 runs to 13 residues. Unmatched junction bases numbered 5, after V lost 4 bases and J lost 8 bases. CDR3 coding DNA: TGTGCCAGCAGTTGGGGACAGGGCCGAGGCTACACCTTC. Protein product: CASSWGQGRGYTF.

This clone has just a few counts. This chain uses TRBV7-9 with TRBJ2-5, with 13 bases identical to TRBD2. CDR3 size: 18 residues. The trim removed 2 bases at V and 4 bases at J, leaving 10 bases unmatched. Germline V gene lookup returns CDR1 SEHNR and CDR2 FQNEAQ (reference sequence). In nucleotides, the CDR3 is TGTGCCAGCAGCTTATATCTTGGACTAGCGGGAGTACCAGAGACCCAGTACTTC. Translation: CASSLYLGLAGVPETQYF. The variable domain in full, completed from reference TRBV7-9 and TRBJ2-5, reads DTGVSQNPRHKITKRGQNVTFRCDPISEHNRLYWYRQTLGQGPEFLTYFQNEAQLEKSRLLSDRFSAERPKGSFSTLEIQRTEQGDSAMYLCASSLYLGLAGVPETQYFGPGTRLLVL.

The V and J genes are TRBV24-1 and TRBJ1-5; weak D call: TRBD1 (6 bases). Trimming left V 0 bases short and J 2 bases short, with 16 bases between. This CDR3 region has 18 residues. Germline values: CDR1 KGHDR, CDR2 SFDVKD. CDR3 protein: CATSDLSTGKGGNQPQHF. The CDR3 DNA sequence: TGTGCCACCAGTGATTTGAGTACAGGGAAGGGTGGCAATCAGCCCCAGCATTTT.

The genes are TRBV3-1 (or the pseudogene TRBV3-2) and TRBJ2-4; possible D gene TRBD1, 5 bases. V was clipped by 0 bases and J by 12 bases, with 18 bases between them. CDR1 and CDR2 from the germline V gene are LGHDT and YNNKEL (reference sequence). This CDR3 spans 15 amino acids. In DNA form, the CDR3 reads TGTGCCAGCAGCCAAGACGTGGGGCCTCAAAACGATCAGTACTTC. Translation gives CASSQDVGPQNDQYF.

The chain links TRBV13 to TRBJ2-7; possible D gene TRBD2, 6 bases. The CDR3 has 14 amino acids. Germline CDR1 and CDR2: PRHDT and FYEKMQ (reference sequence). With 6 bases removed from V and 4 bases from J, the gap between germline ends came to 16 bases. For the CDR3, the DNA is TGTGCCAGCAGGTTGGTGGGGGGACTTTACGAGCAGTACTTC. It is translated as CASRLVGGLYEQYF.

The J gene is TRBJ1-6, the V gene TRBV6-5; possible D gene TRBD1, 5 bases. The V end was cut by 7 bases, the J end by 5 bases, with 12 bases between. CDR3 length: 14 amino acids. Germline V CDR1 and CDR2: MNHEY, SVGAGI. The DNA of the CDR3 is TGTGCCAGCAAGCAGGACATGCATAATTCACCCCTCCACTTT. Translated, it gives CASKQDMHNSPLHF.

The J gene is TRBJ2-7, the V gene TRBV5-1; 7 bases are a match to TRBD1. The CDR3 runs to 15 residues. The J segment lost 5 bases and the V segment lost 5 bases, leaving 13 bases of the junction unmatched. Germline V gene data show CDR1 as SGHRS and CDR2 as YFSETQ. CDR3 amino acids: CASRYRQGLRDEQYF. The DNA for the CDR3 is TGCGCCAGCAGATATCGACAGGGCCTTAGGGACGAGCAGTACTTC.

A single count supports this clone. This rearrangement joins TRBV5-1 to TRBJ2-3, with TRBD2 matching 7 bases. CDR3 size: 20 residues. CDR1 and CDR2 from the germline V gene are SGHRS and YFSETQ. After removal of 4 bases from V and 6 bases from J, the junction contained 26 bases not matched to a gene. CDR3 sequence reads: CASSNPPRGGEPSVRDTQYF. Here the CDR3 DNA reads TGCGCCAGCAGCAATCCGCCTAGGGGAGGGGAACCCTCTGTTCGGGATACGCAGTATTTT.

V gene TRBV6-5 combines with J gene TRBJ1-1, with 11 bases matching TRBD1. V lost 6 bases, J lost 5 bases, and 2 bases stayed unmatched. Germline values: CDR1 MNHEY, CDR2 SVGAGI. This CDR3 is 13 amino acids long. The CDR3 bases are TGTGCCAGCAGGGACAGGGGGCAGACTGAAGCTTTCTTT. This gives the protein CASRDRGQTEAFF.

The V call is TRBV5-6, the J call TRBJ2-1, with D uncertain. The CDR3 is made up of 12 amino acids. Germline values: CDR1 SGHDT, CDR2 YYEEEE. Trimming took 0 bases from V and 9 from J, leaving 7 bases between them. The CDR3, as DNA: TGTGCCAGCAGCTTGGATGTCGGTGAGCAGTTCTTC. It translates to CASSLDVGEQFF.

The chain joins TRBV11-2 to TRBJ1-2; TRBD1 aligns across 10 bases. This CDR3 is 16 amino acids long. Germline V gives CDR1 SGHAT, CDR2 FQNNGV. V lost 5 bases, J lost 3 bases, and 9 bases stayed unmatched. The CDR3, as DNA: TGTGCCAGCAGCGCGACAGGGGGCGGCATTGACTATGGCTACACCTTC. Translating it yields CASSATGGGIDYGYTF.

This clone was detected a few times. The chain uses TRBV2 and TRBJ2-7; tentatively, D is TRBD1 (6 bases). This CDR3 spans 13 amino acids. Germline lookup yields CDR1 SNHLY and CDR2 FYNNEI. Deletions cut 8 bases from V and 2 bases from J, with 13 bases between. CDR3 DNA: TGTGCCAGCTCCGAGGACAGTACCTACGAGCAGTACTTC. This gives the protein CASSEDSTYEQYF.

The chain is built from TRBV5-1 and TRBJ2-1; weak D call: TRBD1 (6 bases). The germline CDR1 and CDR2 sequences are SGHRS and YFSETQ. The V end was cut by 4 bases, the J end by 6 bases, with 11 bases between. The CDR3 is made up of 13 amino acids. In DNA form, the CDR3 reads TGCGCCAGCAGCAGGGGACACGCCAATGAGCAGTTCTTC. It codes for CASSRGHANEQFF. Full variable domain (rest looked up from reference TRBV5-1 and TRBJ2-1): KAGVTQTPRYLIKTRGQQVTLSCSPISGHRSVSWYQQTPGQGLQFLFEYFSETQRNKGNFPGRFSGRQFSNSRSEMNVSTLELGDSALYLCASSRGHANEQFFGPGTRLTVL.

V and J are TRBV27 and TRBJ2-1; maybe TRBD1 (6 bases). The CDR3 sequence is 15 residues long. From germline, CDR1 is MNHEY and CDR2 SMNVEV (reference sequence). The V end lost 6 bases, the J end lost 3 bases, and 15 bases lay between the germline ends. CDR3 amino acids: CASRKTGLNYNEQFF. CDR3 nucleotide sequence: TGTGCCAGCAGAAAAACAGGGCTCAACTACAATGAGCAGTTCTTC.

The chain has TRBV18 and TRBJ2-3; D remains ambiguous. CDR1 is KGHSH, CDR2 LQKENI, per germline. The CDR3 runs to 13 residues. V was clipped by 1 base and J by 6 bases, with 8 bases between them. The CDR3 nucleotides read TGTGCCAGCTCACCACGGAGCCCGGATACGCAGTATTTT. Translation gives CASSPRSPDTQYF.

J is TRBJ2-4 and V is TRBV6-1; TRBD2 is a possible D gene (5 bases). The germline V and J ends were trimmed by 3 bases and 6 bases, with 12 bases remaining between them. CDR1 and CDR2 (germline): MNHNS, SASEGT. The CDR3 is 14 amino acids. CDR3 protein: CASSDQSRGNIQYF. CDR3 in DNA: TGTGCCAGCAGTGACCAGAGCCGGGGAAACATTCAGTACTTC.

This chain links TRBV5-4 with TRBJ1-2; D unclear. V shed 4 bases and J shed 2 bases, with 15 bases lying between them. Germline lookup yields CDR1 SGHNT and CDR2 YYREEE (reference sequence). The CDR3 is 15 residues long. CDR3 bases: TGTGCCAGCAGCCCGTCGGCTTCGAGGAACTATGGCTACACCTTC. Amino acids: CASSPSASRNYGYTF.

The V gene is TRBV19, the J gene TRBJ1-5; 8 bases map to TRBD1. This CDR3 contains 15 residues. Trimming at V came to 3 bases and at J to 7 bases, leaving 8 bases not matched to a gene. Per germline, CDR1 LNHDA and CDR2 SQIVND (reference sequence). CDR3 amino acids: CASSIRTGRGQPQHF. For the CDR3, the DNA is TGTGCCAGTAGTATCCGGACAGGGAGAGGACAGCCCCAGCATTTT.

This clone was observed a single time. CDR3 sequence reads: CASSQETQGASNQPQHF. The DNA of the CDR3 is TGTGCCAGCAGCCAAGAAACCCAGGGGGCGAGCAATCAGCCCCAGCATTTT. V usage is TRBV4-2 and J usage is TRBJ1-5; TRBD1 matches at 8 bases. Trimming cost V 0 bases and J 1 base; bases outside gene matches: 5. The CDR3 loop spans 17 amino acids. Germline lookup yields CDR1 LGHNA and CDR2 YNFKEQ.

Notes on this clone: Sequence at one end of the junction differs from germline and may be a read error. This chain connects TRBV7-7 to TRBJ2-7; possibly TRBD1 for D (5 bases). CDR1 SSHAT and CDR2 FNYEAQ come from the germline V gene (reference sequence). CDR3 size: 13 residues. The CDR3 reads CASSLVTGYEQYF. CDR3 nucleotide sequence: TGTGCTAGCAGCTTAGTTACAGGTTACGAGCAGTACTTC.

This clone was recorded a few times. The chain carries TRBV15 and TRBJ1-1; unclear D gene. Trimming shortened V by 3 bases and J by 5 bases, and 10 bases separated the two germline ends. This CDR3 is built from 13 residues. Looked up from germline, CDR1 is LNHNV and CDR2 is YYDKDF (reference sequence). The CDR3 spells CATSSRRVTEAFF. The CDR3 DNA reads TGTGCCACCAGCAGTCGGAGGGTGACTGAAGCTTTCTTT.

The genes are TRBV7-3 and TRBJ1-5, with D possibly TRBD1 on 5 matching bases. The V gene lost 3 bases and the J gene lost 5 bases, with 26 bases spanning the gap. CDR3 size: 19 residues. CDR1 is SGHTA and CDR2 is FQGTGA in the germline V gene. CDR3 residues: CASSFASGRFAGSYQPQHF. CDR3 nucleotide sequence: TGTGCCAGCAGCTTTGCGTCGGGGCGCTTCGCCGGGAGTTATCAGCCCCAGCATTTT.

This chain uses TRBV7-8 with TRBJ2-1; TRBD2 matches at 11 bases. After removal of 2 bases from V and 7 bases from J, the junction contained 4 bases not matched to a gene. The germline gives CDR1 SGHVS, CDR2 FQNEAQ. This CDR3 contains 15 residues. CDR3 sequence reads: CASSLLAGGGNEQFF. The CDR3 bases are TGTGCCAGCAGCTTACTAGCGGGGGGCGGTAATGAGCAGTTCTTC. The full variable domain, its missing parts supplied by reference TRBV7-8 and TRBJ2-1, is GAGVSQSPRYKVAKRGQDVALRCDPISGHVSLFWYQQALGQGPEFLTYFQNEAQLDKSGLPSDRFFAERPEGSVSTLKIQRTQQEDSAVYLCASSLLAGGGNEQFFGPGTRLTVL.

Only one count was recorded for this clone. The chain recombines TRBV6-5 with TRBJ1-1; no clear D gene. Germline values: CDR1 MNHEY, CDR2 SVGAGI. The CDR3 spans 14 residues. The germline V and J ends were trimmed by 5 bases and 2 bases, with 12 bases remaining between them. The CDR3, as DNA: TGTGCCAGCAGTCCCGATACACCCAACACTGAAGCTTTCTTT. It translates to CASSPDTPNTEAFF.

This chain joins TRBV28 and TRBJ2-2; possibly TRBD1 for D (6 bases). CDR1 and CDR2 (germline): MDHEN, SYDVKM. CDR3 size: 16 residues. V was pared by 3 bases and J by 4 bases, with 15 bases between. Written as DNA, the CDR3 is TGTGCCAGCAGTTTCTTACAGGGAAGTAGCACCGGGGAGCTGTTTTTT. It translates to CASSFLQGSSTGELFF.

This clone was seen only once. The J gene is TRBJ1-1, the V gene TRBV9, with a tentative D call TRBD1 (6 bases). Deletions cut 0 bases from V and 8 bases from J, with 11 bases between. The germline V gene has CDR1 SGDLS and CDR2 YYNGEE. The CDR3 sequence is 13 residues long. CDR3: CASSVGTAREAFF. CDR3 in DNA: TGTGCCAGCAGCGTAGGGACAGCTCGGGAAGCTTTCTTT.

The V gene is TRBV7-9, the J gene TRBJ1-2, with D unresolved. Germline V gene data show CDR1 as SEHNR and CDR2 as FQNEAQ (reference sequence). The CDR3 totals 13 residues. The V end was cut by 1 base, the J end by 4 bases, with 7 bases between. The CDR3 DNA is TGTGCCAGCAGCTTAGTGCGGCGCTATGGCTACACCTTC. Its protein is CASSLVRRYGYTF.

V gene TRBV7-9 combines with J gene TRBJ1-2; 11 nucleotides line up with TRBD1. This CDR3 region has 13 residues. CDR1 and CDR2 (germline): SEHNR, FQNEAQ (reference sequence). The J segment lost 7 bases and the V segment lost 6 bases, leaving 4 bases of the junction unmatched. CDR3 bases: TGTGCCAGCAGGTCGGACAGGGGGCCTGGCTACACCTTC. This gives the protein CASRSDRGPGYTF.